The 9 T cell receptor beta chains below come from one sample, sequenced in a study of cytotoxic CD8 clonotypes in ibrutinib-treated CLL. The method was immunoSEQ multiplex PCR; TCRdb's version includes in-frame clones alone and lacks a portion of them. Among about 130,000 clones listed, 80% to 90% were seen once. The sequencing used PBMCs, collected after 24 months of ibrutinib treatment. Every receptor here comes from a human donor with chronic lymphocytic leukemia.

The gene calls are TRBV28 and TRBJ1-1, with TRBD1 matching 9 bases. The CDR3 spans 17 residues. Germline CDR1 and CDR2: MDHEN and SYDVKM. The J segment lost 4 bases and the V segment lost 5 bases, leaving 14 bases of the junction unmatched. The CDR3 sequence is CASSPLKGQGRGTEAFF. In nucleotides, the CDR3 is TGTGCCAGCAGTCCCTTAAAGGGACAGGGTCGGGGCACTGAAGCTTTCTTT.

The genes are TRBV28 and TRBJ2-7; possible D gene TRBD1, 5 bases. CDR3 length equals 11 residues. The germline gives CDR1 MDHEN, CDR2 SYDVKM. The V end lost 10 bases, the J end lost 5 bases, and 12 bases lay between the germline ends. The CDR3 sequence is CAIGRVDEQYF. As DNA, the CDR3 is TGTGCCATCGGCAGGGTCGACGAGCAGTACTTC.

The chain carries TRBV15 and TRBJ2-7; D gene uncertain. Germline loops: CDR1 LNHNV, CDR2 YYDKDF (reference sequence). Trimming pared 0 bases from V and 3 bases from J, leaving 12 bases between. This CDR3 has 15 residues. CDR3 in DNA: TGTGCCACCAGCAGAGACCCCGGAATTCGCTACGAGCAGTACTTC. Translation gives CATSRDPGIRYEQYF.

CDR3 residues: CASSDYNQPQHF. In DNA form, the CDR3 reads TGCGCCAGCAGCGACTACAATCAGCCCCAGCATTTT. The chain employs TRBV5-1 and TRBJ1-5; D unclear. CDR3 length equals 12 residues. V lost 4 bases, J lost 3 bases, and 5 bases lay in between. In germline, CDR1 is SGHRS, CDR2 YFSETQ.

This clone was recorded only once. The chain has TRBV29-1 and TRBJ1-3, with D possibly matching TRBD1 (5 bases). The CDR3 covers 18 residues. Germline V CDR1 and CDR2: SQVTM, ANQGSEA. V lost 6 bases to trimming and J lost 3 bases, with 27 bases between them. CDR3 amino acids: CSVDSGTPGISRGNTIYF. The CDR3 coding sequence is TGCAGCGTCGACTCAGGGACCCCGGGAATCTCGCGTGGAAACACCATATATTTT.

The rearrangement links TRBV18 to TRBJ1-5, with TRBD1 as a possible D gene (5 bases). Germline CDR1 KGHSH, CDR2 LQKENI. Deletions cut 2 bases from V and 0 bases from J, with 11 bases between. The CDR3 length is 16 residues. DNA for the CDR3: TGTGCCAGCTCACCAGGGACCGAGAGTAGCAATCAGCCCCAGCATTTT. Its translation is CASSPGTESSNQPQHF.

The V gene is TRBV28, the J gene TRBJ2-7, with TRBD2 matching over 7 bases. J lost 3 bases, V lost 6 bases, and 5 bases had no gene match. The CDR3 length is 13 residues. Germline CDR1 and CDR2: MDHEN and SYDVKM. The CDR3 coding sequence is TGTGCCAGCAGAGAAGGCGGGGGCTACGAGCAGTACTTC. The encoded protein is CASREGGGYEQYF. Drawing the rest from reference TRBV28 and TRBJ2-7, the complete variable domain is DVKVTQSSRYLVKRTGEKVFLECVQDMDHENMFWYRQDPGLGLRLIYFSYDVKMKEKGDIPEGYSVSREKKERFSLILESASTNQTSMYLCASREGGGYEQYFGPGTRLTVT.

CDR3 DNA sequence: TGTGCCAGCAGTTTAGAGGCCTCGGGCCCGGGTGGCGAGCAGTACTTC. Residues: CASSLEASGPGGEQYF. The chain has TRBV27 and TRBJ2-7; D is undetermined. With 2 bases removed from V and 6 bases from J, the gap between germline ends came to 20 bases. Germline V lookup: CDR1 MNHEY, CDR2 SMNVEV (reference sequence). This CDR3 has 16 residues.

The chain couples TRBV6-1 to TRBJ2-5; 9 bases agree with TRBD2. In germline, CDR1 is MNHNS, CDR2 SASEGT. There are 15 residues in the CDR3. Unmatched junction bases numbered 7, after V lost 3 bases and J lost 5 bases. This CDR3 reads CASSEARGRGETQYF. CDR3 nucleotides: TGTGCCAGCAGTGAGGCCCGCGGGAGGGGGGAGACCCAGTACTTC.